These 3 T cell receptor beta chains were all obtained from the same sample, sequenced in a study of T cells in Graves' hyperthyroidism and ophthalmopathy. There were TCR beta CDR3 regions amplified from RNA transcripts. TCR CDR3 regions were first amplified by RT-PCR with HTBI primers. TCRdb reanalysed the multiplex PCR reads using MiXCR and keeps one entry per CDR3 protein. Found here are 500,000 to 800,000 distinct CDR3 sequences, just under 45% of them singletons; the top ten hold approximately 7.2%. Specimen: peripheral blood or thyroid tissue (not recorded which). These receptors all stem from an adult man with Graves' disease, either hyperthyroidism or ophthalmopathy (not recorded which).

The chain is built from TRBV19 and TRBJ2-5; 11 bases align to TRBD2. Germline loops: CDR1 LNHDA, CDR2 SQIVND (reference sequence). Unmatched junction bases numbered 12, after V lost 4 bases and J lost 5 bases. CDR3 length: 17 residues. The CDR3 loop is CASSSPIGLAGWETQYF. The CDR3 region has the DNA TGTGCCAGTAGTAGCCCAATCGGACTAGCGGGTTGGGAGACCCAGTACTTC.

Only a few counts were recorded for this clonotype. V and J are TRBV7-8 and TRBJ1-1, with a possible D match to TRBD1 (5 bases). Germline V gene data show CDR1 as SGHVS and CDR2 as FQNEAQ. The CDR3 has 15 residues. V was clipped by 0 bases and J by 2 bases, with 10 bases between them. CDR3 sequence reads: CASSLALGPNTEAFF. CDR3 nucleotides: TGTGCCAGCAGCTTAGCTCTGGGGCCTAACACTGAAGCTTTCTTT.

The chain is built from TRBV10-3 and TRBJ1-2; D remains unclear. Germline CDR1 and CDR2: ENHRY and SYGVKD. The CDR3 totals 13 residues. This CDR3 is CSHLEAFQDGYTF. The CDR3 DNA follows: TGTAGCCATCTTGAAGCATTTCAAGATGGCTACACCTTC.